What follows are 10 T cell receptor beta chains derived from one specimen sequenced in a study of T-cell memory formation after mild COVID-19. TCRdb independently ran MiXCR on the 5' RACE reads; one entry per CDR3 protein. This sample carries around 370,000 distinct CDR3 sequences, under 25% of them seen once, and the ten largest clones take approximately 12%. The sample comprised PBMCs or a T cell subset sorted from them (not recorded which). All receptors derive from an adult woman who had mild COVID-19 (a few samples of this study predate the infection). Cell type and time point are not known.

The chain's CDR3 is CASSLTSVGTYEQYF. CDR3 coding DNA: TGCGCCAGCAGCTTGACCTCGGTGGGGACCTACGAGCAGTACTTC. V and J are TRBV5-1 and TRBJ2-7; D call uncertain. The CDR3 sequence is 15 residues long. CDR1 and CDR2 from the germline V gene are SGHRS and YFSETQ. Trimming pared 1 base from V and 2 bases from J, leaving 13 bases between.

This clonotype appeared many times. The chain recombines TRBV12-3 or TRBV12-4 with TRBJ2-1; no definite D call. Trimming pared 3 bases from V and 7 bases from J, leaving 7 bases between. This CDR3 comprises 12 residues. In DNA form, the CDR3 reads TGTGCCAGCAGTTTTGGGGAAAATGAGCAGTTCTTC. It is translated as CASSFGENEQFF.

The J gene is TRBJ2-1, the V gene TRBV30; 12 bases match TRBD2. Germline-derived CDR1 and CDR2 are GTSNPN and SVGIG (reference sequence). Unmatched junction bases numbered 6, after V lost 3 bases and J lost 6 bases. This CDR3 is built from 15 residues. The CDR3 nucleotides are TGTGCCTGGAGCGGACTAGCGGGATCTGTCAATGAGCAGTTCTTC. Its translation: CAWSGLAGSVNEQFF.

The V and J genes are TRBV7-3 and TRBJ2-1; the match to TRBD2 covers 10 bases. J lost 9 bases, V lost 5 bases, and 13 bases had no gene match. Per the germline V gene, CDR1 is SGHTA and CDR2 is FQGTGA. The CDR3 has 16 residues. DNA for the CDR3: TGTGCCAGCAGCCCCCGGCTAGCGGGAGATTTAAGTGAGCAGTTCTTC. Its protein is CASSPRLAGDLSEQFF.

V and J are TRBV5-1 and TRBJ2-1, with 13 bases lining up with TRBD2. The germline V gene encodes CDR1 SGHRS and CDR2 YFSETQ. Trimming cost V 4 bases and J 9 bases; bases outside gene matches: 10. The CDR3 loop spans 16 amino acids. CDR3 residues: CASSLSGTSGNTEQFF. CDR3 DNA: TGCGCCAGCAGCCTCTCCGGGACTAGCGGGAACACTGAGCAGTTCTTC.

This chain joins TRBV7-2 and TRBJ2-7, with D tentatively TRBD2 (6 bases). CDR3 size: 16 residues. V lost 5 bases to trimming and J lost 0 bases, with 17 bases between them. CDR1 and CDR2 (germline): SGHTA, FQGNSA. In nucleotides, the CDR3 is TGTGCCAGCAGCAAGCGGGTTGGGGGGAGCTCCTACGAGCAGTACTTC. Translation gives CASSKRVGGSSYEQYF.

V is TRBV6-1 and J is TRBJ2-7, with 13 bases lining up with TRBD2. The CDR3 consists of 18 residues. Germline V gives CDR1 MNHNS, CDR2 SASEGT. The ends lost 7 bases at V and 0 bases at J; junction bases unmatched: 12. The CDR3 loop is CASTDGLAGAAYSYEQYF. The CDR3 DNA is TGTGCCAGCACCGACGGACTAGCGGGAGCCGCTTACTCCTACGAGCAGTACTTC.

The chain recombines TRBV7-9 with TRBJ2-3, with no clear D. CDR1 SEHNR and CDR2 FQNEAQ come from the germline V gene (reference sequence). V was cut by 8 bases and J by 5 bases, with 17 bases left in between. The length of the CDR3 is 14 residues. The CDR3 DNA reads as TGTGCCAGCTCCCCCGGCAGCCGAGGAGATACGCAGTATTTT. Residues: CASSPGSRGDTQYF.

This chain links TRBV7-3 with TRBJ2-3, with TRBD2 matching 11 bases. With V trimmed by 4 bases and J by 1 base, 7 bases remained unmatched. Germline loops: CDR1 SGHTA, CDR2 FQGTGA. This CDR3 is 17 amino acids long. The DNA of the CDR3 is TGTGCCAGCAGCTCGAGGATAGCGGGAGGGGGCACAGATACGCAGTATTTT. This sequence encodes CASSSRIAGGGTDTQYF. Full variable domain (outside the CDR3, taken from reference TRBV7-3 and TRBJ2-3): GAGVSQTPSNKVTEKGKYVELRCDPISGHTALYWYRQSLGQGPEFLIYFQGTGAADDSGLPNDRFFAVRPEGSVSTLKIQRTERGDSAVYLCASSSRIAGGGTDTQYFGPGTRLTVL.

This clonotype turned up a few times. The rearrangement uses TRBV12-3 or TRBV12-4 and TRBJ2-2; the D gene is possibly TRBD1 (6 bases). This CDR3 has 16 amino acids. V gave up 6 bases and J gave up 0 bases, with 14 bases separating them. The CDR3 region is CASSLQGPPNTGELFF. As DNA, the CDR3 is TGTGCCAGCAGCCTACAGGGACCCCCGAACACCGGGGAGCTGTTTTTT.